This is a list of T cell receptor beta chains from one sample in a study of shared clonotypes between healthy human individuals. The data were produced by immunoSEQ multiplex PCR, yet TCRdb's version contains in-frame clones alone and is incomplete. The table has some 1,100,000 clones, approximately 80% seen once; the top ten hold around 0.47%. Sequencing input: memory CD4+ T cells from PBMCs. Receptor source: a man younger than 35 in good health. Some clones in this sample may be carry-over from other donors' samples. The CDR3 runs from the conserved cysteine through the conserved F or W. The order of the fields is J gene, D gene, V gene, clone size, CDR3 DNA, CDR3 protein. The D gene is left open where the match is weak. Rows may omit the clone size; those that give it use once, few, many or a size class.

TRBJ1-2	.	TRBV5-4	.	TGTGCCAGCAGCTTGTCAAACTATGGCTACACCTTC	CASSLSNYGYTF
TRBJ1-1	TRBD1	TRBV27	.	TGTGCCAGCAGTGGGTCGGACAGGTTCTACTTAAACACTGAAGCTTTCTTT	CASSGSDRFYLNTEAFF
TRBJ1-1	.	TRBV12-5	.	TGTGCTAGTGGCAACAGGGCCGGCACTGAAGCTTTCTTT	CASGNRAGTEAFF
TRBJ2-1	TRBD2	TRBV5-1	.	TGCGCCAGCAGTGCGGGACTAGACGATAATGAGCAGTTCTTC	CASSAGLDDNEQFF
TRBJ1-3	.	TRBV10-3	.	TGTGCCATCAGTGATGGGGCATCCTCTGGAAACACCATATATTTT	CAISDGASSGNTIYF
TRBJ1-1	.	TRBV28	once	TGTGCCAGCAGCCAAAACCACCGGGGAGTTTACTTT	CASSQNHRGVYF
TRBJ1-2	.	TRBV29-1	few	TGCAGCGTTGAATTGCCGGTTTTTGGCTACACCTTC	CSVELPVFGYTF
TRBJ1-5	.	TRBV10-3	many	TGTGCCATCAGTGTCACGGGCAATCAGCCCCAGCATTTT	CAISVTGNQPQHF
TRBJ2-3	.	TRBV5-1	once	TGCGCCAGCAGTTCGGATGTAAGCACAGATACGCAGTATTTT	CASSSDVSTDTQYF
TRBJ2-7	TRBD1	TRBV7-4	few	TGTGCCAGCAGATGGGACAGCTACGAGCAGTACTTC	CASRWDSYEQYF
TRBJ2-3	.	TRBV9	.	TGTGCCAGCAGCGTAACTTCAGGGGATAATGGCGCAGATACGCAGTATTTT	CASSVTSGDNGADTQYF
TRBJ1-1	.	TRBV7-9	few	TGTGCCAGCAACAAGCATCTGAACACTGAAGCTTTCTTT	CASNKHLNTEAFF
TRBJ2-5	.	TRBV28	.	TGTGCCAGCGGTGTGAGGCCGGCGGAGACCCAGTACTTC	CASGVRPAETQYF
TRBJ2-5	.	TRBV5-1	few	TGCGCCAGCGGTAAGGGAAAGCAAGAGACCCAGTACTTC	CASGKGKQETQYF
TRBJ2-1	TRBD2	TRBV29-1	.	TGCAGCATAACCCCGCGGGAGAGGCCGGGATACAATGAGCAGTTCTTC	CSITPRERPGYNEQFF
TRBJ2-3	TRBD1	TRBV7-2	few	TGTGCCAGCAGCTGGGACAGGGGGCAGGATACGCAGTATTTT	CASSWDRGQDTQYF
TRBJ2-3	.	TRBV21-1	.	TGTGCCAGCAGCAAACTGGGGCGGGTCTCTAGCACAGATACGCAGTATTTT	CASSKLGRVSSTDTQYF
TRBJ2-1	TRBD2	TRBV5-1	.	TGCGCCAGCAGCTCACGAGGAGCTAGCGGGATAGTAGGTCCGAACAATGAGCAGTTCTTC	CASSSRGASGIVGPNNEQFF
TRBJ2-7	.	TRBV10-3	.	TGTGCCATCAGGGCGTATCGCGAGGGCTACGAGCAGTACTTC	CAIRAYREGYEQYF
TRBJ2-1	TRBD1	TRBV6-1	.	TGTGCCAGCAGTCACCGGGACAGGGTCCACAATGAGCAGTTCTTC	CASSHRDRVHNEQFF
TRBJ2-7	.	TRBV5-1	.	TGCGCCAGCAGCTTAGAGGTGCTGGACCCCGAGCAGTACTTC	CASSLEVLDPEQYF
TRBJ2-5	TRBD2	TRBV5-4	.	TGTGCCAGCAGTTCGGGACTAGTAGAGACCCAGTACTTC	CASSSGLVETQYF
TRBJ2-7	.	TRBV7-7	.	TGTGCCAGCAGCACGCACCCGGACATTTCCTACGAGCAGTACTTC	CASSTHPDISYEQYF
TRBJ2-7	.	TRBV28	many	TGTGCCAGCAGTCTGACAGGAGGATACGAGCAGTACTTC	CASSLTGGYEQYF
TRBJ1-5	TRBD1	TRBV7-8	few	TGTGCCAGCAGCGGATGGACAGGGAATCAGCCCCAGCATTTT	CASSGWTGNQPQHF
TRBJ2-3	.	TRBV7-2	.	TGTGCCAGCAGCTTAGTTTTTGGGACCCGAAGTCCAGATACGCAGTATTTT	CASSLVFGTRSPDTQYF
TRBJ2-1	.	TRBV5-4	.	TGTGCCAGCAGCCTTGACAGGAACAGATACAATGAGCAGTTCTTC	CASSLDRNRYNEQFF
TRBJ1-3	.	TRBV19	.	TGTGCCAGTAGTATCCCCCGCCACTCTGGAAACACCATATATTTT	CASSIPRHSGNTIYF
TRBJ2-3	.	TRBV11-2	.	TGTGCCAGCAGCCCCGGACTATTCACAGATACGCAGTATTTT	CASSPGLFTDTQYF
TRBJ1-2	.	TRBV28	.	TGTGCCAGCAGTAGACAGGTAGAAGGCTATGGCTACACCTTC	CASSRQVEGYGYTF
TRBJ1-2	TRBD1	TRBV28	.	TGTGCCAGCAGTGAGACAGGGGCGAGCTATGGCTACACCTTC	CASSETGASYGYTF
TRBJ1-2	.	TRBV6-5	.	TGTGCCAGCAGACTGGACGGGAACTATGGCTACACCTTC	CASRLDGNYGYTF
TRBJ1-1	.	TRBV28	.	TGTGCCAGCAGCCATCCCACGTTGTGGAACACTGAAGCTTTCTTT	CASSHPTLWNTEAFF
TRBJ1-2	.	TRBV28	.	TGTGCCAGCAGCGGACAGCTTAACTATGGCTACACCTTC	CASSGQLNYGYTF
TRBJ1-2	TRBD1	TRBV19	few	TGTGCCAGTAGTGCATGGACAGGGGCGGGCTACACCTTC	CASSAWTGAGYTF
TRBJ2-6	.	TRBV19	.	TGTGCCAGCCGTAGGGGGGCCAACGTCCTGACTTTC	CASRRGANVLTF
TRBJ2-7	TRBD1	TRBV28	.	TGTGCCAGCAGTTCCGGACAGGGCTACGAGCAGTACTTC	CASSSGQGYEQYF
TRBJ2-1	TRBD2	TRBV7-2	.	TGTGCCAGCAGCTTAGCCTCTAGCGGCGGGGGGGATGAGCAGTTCTTC	CASSLASSGGGDEQFF
TRBJ2-7	.	TRBV27	.	TGTGCCAGCAGTTTATCAGGGTCCTACGAGCAGTACTTC	CASSLSGSYEQYF
TRBJ1-2	.	TRBV6-1	.	TGTGCCAGCAGTGAAGTAGGAGACTATGGCTACACCTTC	CASSEVGDYGYTF
TRBJ2-5	TRBD1	TRBV5-6	.	TGTGCCAGCAGCCTCGACAGGGAAGAGACCCAGTACTTC	CASSLDREETQYF
TRBJ2-5	.	TRBV18	.	TGTGCCAGCTCACCACCTTTTGGGGCGGAGACCCAGTACTTC	CASSPPFGAETQYF
TRBJ1-2	.	TRBV5-1	many	TGCGCCAGCAGCTTGGCCCAACCGGGCTATGGCTACACCTTC	CASSLAQPGYGYTF
TRBJ2-7	.	TRBV19	.	TGTGCCAGTAGTAGAACTTCGGGCAGCTCCTACGAGCAGTACTTC	CASSRTSGSSYEQYF
TRBJ1-2	.	TRBV4-1	.	TGCGCCAGCAGCCAAGTCGTAAGACAGGTCTATGGCTACACCTTC	CASSQVVRQVYGYTF
TRBJ2-2	TRBD2	TRBV4-1	.	TGCGCCAGCAGCCCTCAACGGACTAGCGGGGGCACCGGGGAGCTGTTTTTT	CASSPQRTSGGTGELFF
TRBJ2-7	.	TRBV7-2	.	TGTGCCAGCAGCACCAATTACGAGCAGTACTTC	CASSTNYEQYF
TRBJ2-7	.	TRBV5-5	.	TGTGCCAGCAGCCCAGGTCCTACTAGCTCCTACGAGCAGTACTTC	CASSPGPTSSYEQYF
TRBJ2-1	TRBD2	TRBV5-1	.	TGCGCCAGCAGCTTGGGTGCGGGAGGGCCTTCCGACAATGAGCAGTTCTTC	CASSLGAGGPSDNEQFF
TRBJ1-2	.	TRBV5-6	.	TGTGCCAGCAGCTTGCTCACCCCAGGACGTGGCTACACCTTC	CASSLLTPGRGYTF
TRBJ1-5	TRBD1	TRBV7-9	.	TGTGCCAGCAGCAAGACAGGGGGCGAAGGTAGCAATCAGCCCCAGCATTTT	CASSKTGGEGSNQPQHF
TRBJ2-6	.	TRBV7-2	.	TGTGCCAGCAGCTTAGCGCGCAGAAACTCTGGGGCCAACGTCCTGACTTTC	CASSLARRNSGANVLTF
TRBJ1-1	TRBD1	TRBV6-5	.	TGTGCCAGCAGTTCAAGGGACAGGACCCAAATCACTGAAGCTTTCTTT	CASSSRDRTQITEAFF
TRBJ2-3	.	TRBV7-9	.	TGTGCCAGCAGCTTGGGGAGGACTACCTACACAGATACGCAGTATTTT	CASSLGRTTYTDTQYF
TRBJ1-2	.	TRBV5-1	.	TGCGCCAGCAGCTTGGGGGGGCGGTTAGGCGGCTACACCTTC	CASSLGGRLGGYTF
TRBJ2-7	.	TRBV4-2	.	TGTGCCAGCAGCCAAGAGGCGGGCGGGAACGCCTACGAGCAGTACTTC	CASSQEAGGNAYEQYF
TRBJ1-2	TRBD1	TRBV27	.	TGTGCCAGCAGTCCCCTCCGGGGACAGGGGAACTATGGCTACACCTTC	CASSPLRGQGNYGYTF
TRBJ2-1	TRBD1	TRBV28	few	TGTGCCAGCAGCTACGACAGGGGGTCCTACAATGAGCAGTTCTTC	CASSYDRGSYNEQFF
TRBJ2-3	.	TRBV7-2	.	TGTGCCAGCAGGGATGGGACCGGGGGAGATACGCAGTATTTT	CASRDGTGGDTQYF
TRBJ2-1	TRBD2	TRBV7-2	.	TGTGCCAGCAGCCTAGGGGTGACTAGCGGGTTGGATGAGCAGTTCTTC	CASSLGVTSGLDEQFF